This TCR beta chain was obtained from a study of blood T cell repertoires in COVID-19. In the study overall: Donors in the United States, Italy and Spain gave samples during acute or convalescent COVID-19.

Turning to this clone: The sample carries other DNA sequences with the same CDR3.

Produced via immunoSEQ multiplex PCR; TCRdb's table is partial and in-frame only. The sample holds around 260,000 clones, approximately 86% seen once. Germline V gene sequence: CDR1 LNHDA, CDR2 SQIVND (reference sequence). Unmatched junction bases numbered 4, after V lost 5 bases and J lost 2 bases. This CDR3 region has 15 residues. The V call is TRBV19, the J call TRBJ2-7; TRBD2 matches 12 bases. The receptor was derived from a human donor in a cohort sampled during active COVID-19. Sequenced sample: peripheral blood. The CDR3 sequence: CASSPRTSGAYEQYF. The CDR3 DNA sequence: TGTGCCAGTAGTCCGCGGACTAGCGGGGCCTACGAGCAGTACTTC.